The present entry profiles one T cell receptor (beta chain) with its context. The data belong to a study of blood T cell repertoires in COVID-19. Looking at the study overall: From T cells, B-cell-depleted T cells, or PBMCs came the material, which was cDNA or gDNA.

This CDR3 contains 16 residues. CDR1 KGHSH and CDR2 LQKENI come from the germline V gene. V was pared by 0 bases and J by 9 bases, with 12 bases of the junction left unmatched. Per the study methods: Cell counts per sample came from amplifying reference gene primers. Sequencing used immunoSEQ multiplex PCR; TCRdb keeps in-frame clones, though not all of them. The V and J calls and clone size are taken from that table; D and trimming were inferred from the DNA. The table includes 310,000 or so clones, 85% to 90% detected once. V and J are TRBV18 and TRBJ1-2, with 8 bases matching TRBD1. Sequencing was done on a sample of peripheral blood. The clonotype originates from a man in his 70s with acute or convalescent COVID-19. The CDR3 bases are TGTGCCAGCTCACCACCGGTTCTGGGGACAGGCGGGAGCTACACCTTC. Its protein product is CASSPPVLGTGGSYTF.